The 3 T cell receptor beta chains given below trace back to one sample, sequenced in a study of blood T cell repertoires in COVID-19. TCRdb's table, derived via immunoSEQ multiplex PCR, lists solely in-frame clones and lacks some. The repertoire holds 180,000 or so clones, with 60% to 85% as singletons. Material for sequencing was peripheral blood. The receptors were sampled from a woman between 45 and 60 years old with active or convalescent COVID-19.

The genes are TRBV19 and TRBJ2-1; TRBD2 matches 7 bases. Per germline, CDR1 LNHDA and CDR2 SQIVND (reference sequence). Trimming at V came to 5 bases and at J to 2 bases, leaving 6 bases not matched to a gene. The CDR3 runs 15 residues. CDR3 sequence: CASSLTSVTYNEQFF. The CDR3 nucleotides are TGTGCCAGTAGTTTAACTAGCGTAACCTACAATGAGCAGTTCTTC.

The chain has TRBV7-9 and TRBJ1-4; no clear D. CDR1 and CDR2 (germline): SEHNR, FQNEAQ (reference sequence). The CDR3 runs 15 residues. Trimming shortened V by 0 bases and J by 0 bases, and 5 bases separated the two germline ends. CDR3 DNA: TGTGCCAGCAGCTTAGCACAAGCAACTAATGAAAAACTGTTTTTT. Protein product: CASSLAQATNEKLFF.

The genes are TRBV3-1 (or the pseudogene TRBV3-2) and TRBJ1-1; D is possibly TRBD1 (5 bases). Germline V gives CDR1 LGHDT, CDR2 YNNKEL (reference sequence). V was cut by 1 base and J by 6 bases, with 12 bases left in between. This CDR3 is 14 amino acids long. The CDR3 loop reads CASSQGYPGAEAFF. The DNA of the CDR3 is TGTGCCAGCAGCCAAGGGTATCCGGGGGCTGAAGCTTTCTTT.